Sequencing of this TCR beta chain was carried out in a study of tumor and adjacent non-tumor tissue in lung cancer. Study outcomes and limitations: Significantly higher TCR diversity was found in tumor than normal lung.

Germline-derived CDR1 and CDR2 are MNHEY and SVGAGI. The CDR3 is 15 residues long. Trimming took 6 bases from V and 0 from J, leaving 11 bases between them. This clonotype occurred many times. Antigen unknown. A modified ARM-PCR protocol with three rounds of nested PCR amplified TCRbeta. TCRdb re-derived calls from the multiplex PCR reads in MiXCR, one entry per CDR3 protein. The sample holds approximately 71,000 distinct CDR3 sequences, just under 60% seen once. No cell sorting was done before RNA was extracted from the tissue. Input material: lung tumor tissue. The chain combines TRBV6-5 with TRBJ2-2, with D possibly TRBD2 on 6 matching bases. This receptor was obtained from a man in his fifties or sixties with non-small cell lung cancer. CDR3 sequence reads: CASRLLATNTGELFF. The CDR3 nucleotides are TGTGCCAGCAGATTGCTAGCGACGAACACCGGGGAGCTGTTTTTT.